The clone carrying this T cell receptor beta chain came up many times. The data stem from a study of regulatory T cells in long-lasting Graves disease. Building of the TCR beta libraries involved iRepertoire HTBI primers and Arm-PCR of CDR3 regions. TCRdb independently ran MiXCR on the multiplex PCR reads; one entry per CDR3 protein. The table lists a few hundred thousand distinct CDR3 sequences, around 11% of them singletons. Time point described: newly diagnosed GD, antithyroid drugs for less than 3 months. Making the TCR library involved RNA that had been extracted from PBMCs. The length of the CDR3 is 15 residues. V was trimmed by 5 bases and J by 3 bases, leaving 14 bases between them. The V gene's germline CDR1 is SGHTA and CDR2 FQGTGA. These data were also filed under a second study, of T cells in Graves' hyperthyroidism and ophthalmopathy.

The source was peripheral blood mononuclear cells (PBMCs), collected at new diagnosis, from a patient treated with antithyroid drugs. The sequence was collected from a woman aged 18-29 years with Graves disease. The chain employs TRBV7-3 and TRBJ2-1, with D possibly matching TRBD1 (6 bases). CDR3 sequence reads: CASSETGQYYNEQFF. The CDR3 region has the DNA TGTGCCAGCAGCGAAACCGGACAGTACTACAATGAGCAGTTCTTC.